This T cell receptor beta chain was sequenced for a study of cytomegalovirus exposure and HLA in healthy donors. Regarding the study as a whole: Evidence from a later analysis indicated that most CMV-associated TCR beta chains looked HLA-restricted. Common viral pathogens seemed, in a later analysis, to connect with several of the most significant clusters.

As for this clone: The target antigen is unknown.

Amplification used 60 Vbeta primers and 13 Jbeta primers. TCRdb's table, derived via immunoSEQ multiplex PCR, lists solely in-frame clones and lacks some. The repertoire holds approximately 190,000 clones, with around 81% as singletons. Sequencing input: PBMCs. This sequence originates from a young woman in good health and CMV-seropositive.

The CDR3 region has the DNA TGTGCCAGCAGTGCGCAGGGGCGCGACGAGCAGTACGTC. Amino acids: CASSAQGRDEQYV. This sequence joins TRBV25-1 and TRBJ2-7, with D possibly being TRBD1 (6 bases). There are 13 residues in the CDR3. V shed 4 bases and J shed 5 bases, with 12 bases lying between them. Germline CDR1 and CDR2: MGHDK and SYGVNS.